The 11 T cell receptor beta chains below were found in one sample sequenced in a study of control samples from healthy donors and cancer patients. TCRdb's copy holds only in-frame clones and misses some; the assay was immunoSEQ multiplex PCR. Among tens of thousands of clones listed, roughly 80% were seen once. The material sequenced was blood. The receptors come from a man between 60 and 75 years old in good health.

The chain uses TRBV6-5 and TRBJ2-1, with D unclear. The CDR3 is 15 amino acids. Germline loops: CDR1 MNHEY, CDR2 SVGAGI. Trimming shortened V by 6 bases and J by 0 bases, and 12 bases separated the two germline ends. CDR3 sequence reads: CASRRPVYSYNEQFF. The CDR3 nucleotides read TGTGCCAGCAGGCGACCCGTCTACTCCTACAATGAGCAGTTCTTC.

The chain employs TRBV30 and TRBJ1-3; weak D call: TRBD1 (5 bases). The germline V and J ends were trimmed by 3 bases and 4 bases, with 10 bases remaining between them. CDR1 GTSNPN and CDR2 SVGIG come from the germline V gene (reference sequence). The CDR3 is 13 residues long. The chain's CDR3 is CAWSLTAGNTIYF. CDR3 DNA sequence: TGTGCCTGGAGCTTGACAGCGGGAAACACCATATATTTT.

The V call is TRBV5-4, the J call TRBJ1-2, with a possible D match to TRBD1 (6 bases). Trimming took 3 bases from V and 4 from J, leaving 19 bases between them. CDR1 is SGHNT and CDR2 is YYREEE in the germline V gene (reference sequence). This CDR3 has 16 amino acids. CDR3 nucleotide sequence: TGTGCCAGCAGCTCCCCCACGGGGGCGGCGGGCTATGGCTACACCTTC. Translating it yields CASSSPTGAAGYGYTF. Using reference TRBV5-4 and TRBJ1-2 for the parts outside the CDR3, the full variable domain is ETGVTQSPTHLIKTRGQQVTLRCSSQSGHNTVSWYQQALGQGPQFIFQYYREEENGRGNFPPRFSGLQFPNYSSELNVNALELDDSALYLCASSSPTGAAGYGYTFGSGTRLTVV.

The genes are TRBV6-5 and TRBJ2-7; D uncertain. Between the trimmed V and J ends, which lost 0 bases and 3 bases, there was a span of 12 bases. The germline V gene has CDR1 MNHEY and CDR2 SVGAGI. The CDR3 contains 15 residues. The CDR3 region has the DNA TGTGCCAGCAGTTACTCGAGAGCGTGGGGCTACGAGCAGTACTTC. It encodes CASSYSRAWGYEQYF.

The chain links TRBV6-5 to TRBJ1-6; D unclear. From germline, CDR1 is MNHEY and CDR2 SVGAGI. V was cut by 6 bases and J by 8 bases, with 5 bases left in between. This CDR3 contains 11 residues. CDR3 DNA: TGTGCCAGCAGATCCCATTCACCCCTCCACTTT. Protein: CASRSHSPLHF.

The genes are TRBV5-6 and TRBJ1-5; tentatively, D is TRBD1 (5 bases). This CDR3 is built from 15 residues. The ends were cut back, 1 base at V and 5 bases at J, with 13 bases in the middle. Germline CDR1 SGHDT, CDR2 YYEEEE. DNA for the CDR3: TGTGCCAGCAGCTTGTTCGGGACGGATTATCAGCCCCAGCATTTT. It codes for CASSLFGTDYQPQHF.

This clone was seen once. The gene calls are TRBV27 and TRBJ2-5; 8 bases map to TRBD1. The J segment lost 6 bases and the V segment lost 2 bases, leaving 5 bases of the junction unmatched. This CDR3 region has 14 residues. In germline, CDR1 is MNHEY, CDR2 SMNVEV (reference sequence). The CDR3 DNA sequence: TGTGCCAGCAGTTTAATGACAGGGGTCCAGACCCAGTACTTC. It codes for CASSLMTGVQTQYF.

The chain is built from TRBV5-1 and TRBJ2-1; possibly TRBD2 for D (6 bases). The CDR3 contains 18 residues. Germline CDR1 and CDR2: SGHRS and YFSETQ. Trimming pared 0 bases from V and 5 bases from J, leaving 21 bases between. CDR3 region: CASSLGRVVSSVDNEQFF. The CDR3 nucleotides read TGCGCCAGCAGCTTGGGTAGAGTCGTGTCTAGCGTAGACAATGAGCAGTTCTTC.

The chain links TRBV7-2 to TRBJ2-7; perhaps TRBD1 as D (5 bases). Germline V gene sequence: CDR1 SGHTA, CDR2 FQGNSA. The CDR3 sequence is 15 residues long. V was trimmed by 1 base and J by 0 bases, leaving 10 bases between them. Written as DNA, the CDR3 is TGTGCCAGCAGCTTAGGACAGTACAGCTCCTACGAGCAGTACTTC. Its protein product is CASSLGQYSSYEQYF.

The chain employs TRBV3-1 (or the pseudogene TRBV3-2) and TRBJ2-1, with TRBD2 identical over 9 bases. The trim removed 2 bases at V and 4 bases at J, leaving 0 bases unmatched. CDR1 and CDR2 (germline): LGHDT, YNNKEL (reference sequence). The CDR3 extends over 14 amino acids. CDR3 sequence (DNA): TGTGCCAGCAGCCAACTAGCGGGGTACAATGAGCAGTTCTTC. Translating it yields CASSQLAGYNEQFF.

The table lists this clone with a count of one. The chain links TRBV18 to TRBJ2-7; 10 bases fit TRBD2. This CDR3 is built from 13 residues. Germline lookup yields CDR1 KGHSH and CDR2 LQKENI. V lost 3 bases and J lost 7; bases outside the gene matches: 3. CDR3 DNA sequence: TGTGCCAGCTCACCCAGCGGGGGGGTGGAGCAGTACTTC. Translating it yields CASSPSGGVEQYF. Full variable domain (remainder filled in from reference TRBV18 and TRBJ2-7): NAGVMQNPRHLVRRRGQEARLRCSPMKGHSHVYWYRQLPEEGLKFMVYLQKENIIDESGMPKERFSAEFPKEGPSILRIQQVVRGDSAAYFCASSPSGGVEQYFGPGTRLTVT.